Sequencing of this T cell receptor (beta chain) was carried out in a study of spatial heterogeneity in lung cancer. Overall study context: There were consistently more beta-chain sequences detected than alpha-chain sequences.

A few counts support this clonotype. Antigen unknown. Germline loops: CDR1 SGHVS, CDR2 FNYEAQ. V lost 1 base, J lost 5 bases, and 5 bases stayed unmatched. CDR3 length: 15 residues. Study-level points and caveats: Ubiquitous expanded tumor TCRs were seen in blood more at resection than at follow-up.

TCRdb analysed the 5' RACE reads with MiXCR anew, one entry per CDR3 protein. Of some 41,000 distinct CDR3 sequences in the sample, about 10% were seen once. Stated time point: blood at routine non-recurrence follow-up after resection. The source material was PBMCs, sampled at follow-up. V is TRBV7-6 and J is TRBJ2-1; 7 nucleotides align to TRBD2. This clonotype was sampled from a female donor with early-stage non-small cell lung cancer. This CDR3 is CASSLVYSGNNEQFF. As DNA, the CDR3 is TGTGCCAGCAGCTTAGTTTACAGCGGGAACAATGAGCAGTTCTTC.